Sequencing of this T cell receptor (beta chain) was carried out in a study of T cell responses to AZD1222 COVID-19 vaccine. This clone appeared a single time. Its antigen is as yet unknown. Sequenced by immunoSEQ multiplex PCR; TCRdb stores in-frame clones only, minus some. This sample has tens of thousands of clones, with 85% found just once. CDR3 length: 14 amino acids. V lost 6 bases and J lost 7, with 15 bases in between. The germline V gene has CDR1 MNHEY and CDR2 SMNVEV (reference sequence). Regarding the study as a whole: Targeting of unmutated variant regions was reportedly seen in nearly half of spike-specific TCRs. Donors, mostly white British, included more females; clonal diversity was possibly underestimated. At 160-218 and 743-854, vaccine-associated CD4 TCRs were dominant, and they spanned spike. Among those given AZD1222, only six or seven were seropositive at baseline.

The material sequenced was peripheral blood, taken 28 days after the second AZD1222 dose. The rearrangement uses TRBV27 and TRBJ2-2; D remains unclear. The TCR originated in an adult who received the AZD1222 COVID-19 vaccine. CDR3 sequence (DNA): TGTGCCAGCAGCCCCGGAAGGATGGGCGGGGAGCTGTTTTTT. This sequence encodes CASSPGRMGGELFF.